This T cell receptor delta chain came from a study of Vδ1+ human thymocytes. Study outcomes and limitations: Highly polyclonal TRG and TRD repertoires with Gaussian CDR3 length distributions appeared in thymus.

The sorted cells were CD3+ Vdelta1+ Vdelta2- thymocytes from alphabeta-depleted thymus. By its share, this clone is medium-sized (0.01 to 0.1%). Its target is unknown. The same CDR3 can be traced to other DNA sequences in this sample. Germline V gene sequence: CDR1 GEAIGNYY, CDR2 EKD. The CDR3 extends over 19 amino acids. Unmatched junction bases numbered 11, after V lost 0 bases and J lost 2 bases. Sequences come from RNA converted to cDNA by reverse transcription. CDR3 amplicons came from multiplex PCR with pooled V-gene forward and constant-region reverse primers. TCRdb re-processed the multiplex PCR reads via CATT. This table holds roughly 50,000 delta-chain clones, about 16% found once.

The genes are TRDV2 and TRDJ1, with 13 bases identical to TRDD3. Sequenced material: Vdelta1+ gamma-delta thymocytes from the thymus. Subset defined: FACS-sorted CD3+ TCRalphabeta- TCRVdelta1+ TCRVdelta2- thymocytes. This clonotype was obtained from a boy in the first two years of life who had congenital heart surgery. The CDR3 DNA sequence: TGTGCCTGTGACACCGTACTGGGGGATACGAGGCTTAGGACCGATAAACTCATCTTT. This encodes CACDTVLGDTRLRTDKLIF.